This is a list of T cell receptor beta chains from one sample in a study of CD8+ T cells in alopecia areata. Generated by immunoSEQ multiplex PCR, the TCRdb table keeps only in-frame clones and is missing some. The sample contains about 69,000 clones, approximately 60% of which appear only once. The specimen comprised CD8+ T cells sorted from blood, sampled at week 0. These TCRs come from a human donor with alopecia areata. Each CDR3 is given with its conserved first and last residue. The order of the fields is J gene, V gene, clone size, D gene, CDR3 DNA, CDR3 protein. The D gene is left open where the match is weak. Not all rows give a size; the values are once, few, many and, for expanded clones, a class.

J gene: TRBJ2-5; V gene: TRBV6-5; clone size: few; D gene: TRBD2; CDR3 DNA: TGTGCCAGCAGAGGGGGACTAGCGGGAGGAGAGACCCAGTACTTC; CDR3 protein: CASRGGLAGGETQYF
J gene: TRBJ2-2; V gene: TRBV5-1; clone size: .; D gene: TRBD1; CDR3 DNA: TGCGCCAGCAGCTCCGGGACAGGGGATCTCGGGGAGCTGTTTTTT; CDR3 protein: CASSSGTGDLGELFF
J gene: TRBJ2-1; V gene: TRBV29-1; clone size: .; D gene: .; CDR3 DNA: TGCAGCGTGGTAACAGGGACCAATGAGCAGTTCTTC; CDR3 protein: CSVVTGTNEQFF
J gene: TRBJ1-1; V gene: TRBV13; clone size: .; D gene: .; CDR3 DNA: TGTGCCAGCAGCTTAGGCCTGAGAAACACTGAAGCTTTCTTT; CDR3 protein: CASSLGLRNTEAFF
J gene: TRBJ2-7; V gene: TRBV4-3; clone size: .; D gene: TRBD2; CDR3 DNA: TGCGCCAGCAGCCAAGATCCTAGCGGGCCAACCTACGAGCAGTACTTC; CDR3 protein: CASSQDPSGPTYEQYF
J gene: TRBJ2-5; V gene: TRBV30; clone size: .; D gene: .; CDR3 DNA: TGTGCCTGGATCCCAGGACACGGACAAGAGACCCAGTACTTC; CDR3 protein: CAWIPGHGQETQYF
J gene: TRBJ2-7; V gene: TRBV27; clone size: .; D gene: TRBD2; CDR3 DNA: TGTGCCAGCAGTGCCTTAGCGGGCCTCGACGAGCAGTACTTC; CDR3 protein: CASSALAGLDEQYF
J gene: TRBJ1-2; V gene: TRBV27; clone size: .; D gene: TRBD1; CDR3 DNA: TGTGCCAGCAGTTCAAGGACAGGGTATGGCTACACCTTC; CDR3 protein: CASSSRTGYGYTF
J gene: TRBJ1-2; V gene: TRBV15; clone size: .; D gene: .; CDR3 DNA: TGTGCCACCAGCAGAGATTCCGATGGGGGGTCTAACTATGGCTACACCTTC; CDR3 protein: CATSRDSDGGSNYGYTF
J gene: TRBJ2-1; V gene: TRBV29-1; clone size: .; D gene: TRBD2; CDR3 DNA: TGCAGCGTTGATGGGACTAGCGGGAGATTGGACAATGAGCAGTTCTTC; CDR3 protein: CSVDGTSGRLDNEQFF
J gene: TRBJ1-6; V gene: TRBV7-9; clone size: .; D gene: TRBD1; CDR3 DNA: TGTGCCAGCAGCCCCACCGGGACAGGGACCTCACCCCTCCACTTT; CDR3 protein: CASSPTGTGTSPLHF
J gene: TRBJ2-1; V gene: TRBV19; clone size: .; D gene: .; CDR3 DNA: TGTGCCAGTAGTGTCCTGGCCTACAATGAGCAGTTCTTC; CDR3 protein: CASSVLAYNEQFF
J gene: TRBJ2-5; V gene: TRBV10-3; clone size: few; D gene: TRBD2; CDR3 DNA: TGTGCCACACGGACTAGCGGGAGACAAGAGACCCAGTACTTC; CDR3 protein: CATRTSGRQETQYF
J gene: TRBJ2-1; V gene: TRBV9; clone size: many; D gene: .; CDR3 DNA: TGTGCCAGCAGCGCCTGGGAAGAGTACCACAATGAGCAGTTCTTC; CDR3 protein: CASSAWEEYHNEQFF
J gene: TRBJ2-2; V gene: TRBV6-5; clone size: .; D gene: .; CDR3 DNA: TGTGCCAGCGGGCAGGGGATCGGGTCCGGGGAGCTGTTTTTT; CDR3 protein: CASGQGIGSGELFF
J gene: TRBJ1-2; V gene: TRBV7-3; clone size: once; D gene: .; CDR3 DNA: TGTGCCAGCAGCTTAACGAGGACAGCTAACTATGGCTACACCTTC; CDR3 protein: CASSLTRTANYGYTF
J gene: TRBJ2-3; V gene: TRBV7-8; clone size: .; D gene: .; CDR3 DNA: TGTGCCAGCAGCTTATATGCGGGCCTGGGGGTTAGTTCGAGCACAGATACGCAGTATTTT; CDR3 protein: CASSLYAGLGVSSSTDTQYF
J gene: TRBJ1-1; V gene: TRBV7-9; clone size: .; D gene: .; CDR3 DNA: TGTGCCAGCAGCTTGCCGGTTGGAAACACTGAAGCTTTCTTT; CDR3 protein: CASSLPVGNTEAFF
J gene: TRBJ2-7; V gene: TRBV2; clone size: .; D gene: TRBD1; CDR3 DNA: TGTGCCAGTGGACAGGGAGAAGACGAGCAGTACTTC; CDR3 protein: CASGQGEDEQYF
J gene: TRBJ2-5; V gene: TRBV6-5; clone size: .; D gene: TRBD1; CDR3 DNA: TGTGCCAGCAGTAGGACAGGGGACCCGCCGGAGACCCAGTACTTC; CDR3 protein: CASSRTGDPPETQYF
J gene: TRBJ2-7; V gene: TRBV6-5; clone size: .; D gene: .; CDR3 DNA: TGTGCCAGCAGGGCCGGACAAGGGAGTTACGAGCAGTACTTC; CDR3 protein: CASRAGQGSYEQYF
J gene: TRBJ2-5; V gene: TRBV29-1; clone size: few; D gene: TRBD2; CDR3 DNA: TGCAGCGTTAAGGGAGGGCTTGAGACCCAGTACTTC; CDR3 protein: CSVKGGLETQYF
J gene: TRBJ2-3; V gene: TRBV29-1; clone size: .; D gene: TRBD2; CDR3 DNA: TGCAGCGTTGAAGATCCGGATAGCGGGGCTAAGGGCACAGATACGCAGTATTTT; CDR3 protein: CSVEDPDSGAKGTDTQYF
J gene: TRBJ2-3; V gene: TRBV5-6; clone size: .; D gene: .; CDR3 DNA: TGTGCCAGCAGCTTGGGTAGCAGCACAGATACGCAGTATTTT; CDR3 protein: CASSLGSSTDTQYF
J gene: TRBJ1-1; V gene: TRBV6-5; clone size: .; D gene: .; CDR3 DNA: TGTGCTACGGCGGACAGAGTGAACACTGAAGCTTTCTTT; CDR3 protein: CATADRVNTEAFF